This T cell receptor (beta chain) was found in a study of blood T cell repertoires in COVID-19. Study as a whole: COVID-19 samples from acute and convalescent phases originated in the United States, Italy and Spain. PBMCs, B-cell-depleted T cells, or T cells provided the cDNA or gDNA that made up the material.

Germline values: CDR1 SGHDN, CDR2 FVKESK. CDR3 length: 16 amino acids. Trimming removed 0 bases at V and 5 bases at J, with 16 bases between. In the original processing: The assay estimated nucleated cells by amplifying reference gene primers. The table came from immunoSEQ multiplex PCR; TCRdb's copy has only in-frame clones and leaves some out. V and J calls and clone size come straight from that table; D and trimming were deduced from the DNA. The sample lists 150,000 or so clones, 88% seen once, with about 26% in the top ten. The TCR sequence derives from a man aged 60-69 years with acute or convalescent COVID-19. This rearrangement joins TRBV14 to TRBJ2-5, with D tentatively TRBD2 (6 bases). Input material: peripheral blood. CDR3 in amino acids: CASSQEWRAVGETQYF. The CDR3 nucleotides read TGTGCCAGCAGCCAAGAGTGGAGGGCCGTGGGGGAGACCCAGTACTTC.